What follows is one T cell receptor (beta chain) and its context. The table lists this clonotype with many counts. Its antigen is currently not known. No qualities accompany the bases; no much larger clone lies one base away. Ophthalmopathy patients were characterized by moderately to severely active disease, a Clinical Activity Score of at least 3, a NOSPECS grade of at least 4, and a disease duration under 3 months. Patients with other autoimmune diseases, uncontrolled infections, pregnancy or lactation were excluded from the study. Diagnosis relied on clinical symptoms, serum thyroxine, TRAb, thyroid ultrasound and orbital computed tomography. Ficoll-Paque density gradient centrifugation was used to isolate PBMCs from under 11 ml of fresh peripheral blood. Total RNA was extracted using Trizol reagent, and RNA quality was checked on an Agilent 2100 Bioanalyzer. TCR beta CDR3 regions were amplified from RNA transcripts for repertoire sequencing. The first round was an RT-PCR using HTBI primers with the Qiagen OneStep RT-PCR kit, and this first round was followed by a second-round multiplex PCR, then size selection and purification. Libraries were sequenced on an Illumina HiSeq2000 using paired-end 100 bp reads. As for the original processing: SOAPnuke was used for read processing, and reads with adapters, uncalled bases, a mean Phred below 15, or no exact constant-primer or identifier match were discarded. COPE v1.2.5 was used to merge high-quality paired reads. Unique nucleotide sequences were defined as clonotypes and aligned to IMGT TRB V, D and J references using MiTCR v1.1. The analysis was limited to V-J combinations with a frequency above 0.0001, which together covered more than 98% of repertoires. A TCR clonal expansion and chaos score per V-J combination was defined as the ratio of F50 clonal expansion to chaos observed in the TCRdist matrix. Welch's t-statistics and random forest were used to narrow the features down to 13 V-J combinations, which were then fed into a naive Bayes classifier. The Morisita-Horn index was used to measure how similar the thyroid and blood repertoires were. TCRdb trimmed public reads at Q25 via fastp, called clones via MiXCR and kept in-frame beta chains. CDR3 protein duplicates are merged, each entry listing the most common genes and DNA. What appears here as the V and J calls and clone size reflects TCRdb's work, not the paper's. The sample has about 700,000 distinct CDR3 sequences on record, under 50% of them singletons. The ten largest make up around 3% of the sample.

The source of the sample is a study of Graves' ophthalmopathy and Graves' hyperthyroidism (dated by TCRdb to the late 2010s). About the investigation overall: Peripheral blood was collected before any treatment was given, at the time of initial diagnosis. The independent validation cohort included under 20 hyperthyroidism patients plus 17 patients who later progressed from hyperthyroidism to ophthalmopathy. After sampling, hyperthyroidism patients received methimazole starting at 30 mg daily, and ophthalmopathy patients received high-dose intravenous methylprednisolone. The study used TCR beta repertoire signatures to distinguish Graves' ophthalmopathy from Graves' hyperthyroidism and to predict progression to ophthalmopathy. To explore V-J signatures distinguishing ophthalmopathy from hyperthyroidism, a discovery set of under 110 patients (about 44 ophthalmopathy, 57 stable hyperthyroidism) was enrolled. T-cell repertoires of thyroid tissue and blood were compared in more than five hyperthyroidism patients. In total, under 150 blood samples were TCR-sequenced: some 40 ophthalmopathy, some 75 hyperthyroidism and roughly 17 hyperthyroidism-to-ophthalmopathy patients. Results and caveats for the whole study, not just this receptor: Among expanded thyroid clonotypes with frequency above 0.001, most also showed up in blood, which suggests that blood repertoires may reflect the thyroid immune response. No statistical method was used to set the sample size in advance, and the investigators knew which group each participant was assigned to. In cross-validation, the 13-signature model distinguished ophthalmopathy from stable hyperthyroidism with just over 85% sensitivity and approximately 81% specificity, and in the test set the corresponding values were around 78% and 73%. In validation, the model predicted ophthalmopathy progression with about 71% sensitivity and approximately 75% specificity; eleven to twelve predicted patients were CT-confirmed with GO in a median of approximately six months.

The CDR3 covers 14 residues, taking in both the cysteine and the phenylalanine. Kept here is only the CDR3 DNA, which spans 42 bases and is read in frame from base 1. Ends trimmed: V by 5 bases, J by 6 bases; bases unmatched to a gene: 7. The CDR1 and CDR2 encoded by the germline V gene are SGHVS and FQNEAQ. Sequenced: peripheral blood. This receptor chain uses TRBV7-8 and TRBJ1-3, with 7 bases matching TRBD1. The source of this sequence is an adult man with Graves' ophthalmopathy. The DNA reads TGTGCCAGCAGCCGTACAGGGGATGCAAACACCATATATTTT. Protein translation: CASSRTGDANTIYF.